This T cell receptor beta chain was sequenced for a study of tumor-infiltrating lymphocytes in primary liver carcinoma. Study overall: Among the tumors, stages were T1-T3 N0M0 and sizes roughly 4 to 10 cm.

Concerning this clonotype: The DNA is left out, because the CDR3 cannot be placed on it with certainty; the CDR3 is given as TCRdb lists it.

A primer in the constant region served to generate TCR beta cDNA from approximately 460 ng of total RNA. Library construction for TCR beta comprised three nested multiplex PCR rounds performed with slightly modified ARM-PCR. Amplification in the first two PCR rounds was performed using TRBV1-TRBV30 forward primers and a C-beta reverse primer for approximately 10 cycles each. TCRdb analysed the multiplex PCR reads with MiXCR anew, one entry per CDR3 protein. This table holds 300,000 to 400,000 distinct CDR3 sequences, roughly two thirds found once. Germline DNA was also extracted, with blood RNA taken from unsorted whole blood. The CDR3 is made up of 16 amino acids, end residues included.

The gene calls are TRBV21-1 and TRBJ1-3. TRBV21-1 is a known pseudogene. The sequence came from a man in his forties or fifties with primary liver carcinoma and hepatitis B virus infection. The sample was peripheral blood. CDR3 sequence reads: CASSKSTWGSGNTIYF.